This entry is about one T cell receptor (beta chain). Its antigen specificity is not known. Base qualities are not provided; no much larger clone lies one nucleotide away. This sample is drawn from a study of T-cell memory formation after mild COVID-19 (dated by TCRdb to the early 2020s). A note on the overall study: TCR sequence clusters from the two donors were largely donor specific. In a couple of donors, T-cell clones that expanded and contracted after mild COVID-19 were followed by sequencing TCRalpha and TCRbeta repertoires longitudinally. Two young, previously healthy adult volunteers, one female and one male, were included in the cohort.

PBMCs were isolated by Ficoll-Paque density gradient centrifugation. The CDR3 covers 15 residues, taking in both the cysteine and the phenylalanine. CDR3 DNA is the only sequence kept; it has 45 bases, read in frame from the first base. Trimming at the junction amounts to 5 bases on V and 6 bases on J, and the germline ends lie 18 bases apart. The germline V gene (reference sequence) provides CDR1 SEHNR and CDR2 FQNEAQ. The sequencing machine was an Illumina NovaSeq 6000. TCRalpha and TCRbeta cDNA libraries were built by 5'RACE with constant-segment primers, adding sample barcodes and unique molecular identifiers. Trizol reagent was used to extract RNA from every sample. Libraries were amplified in two PCR steps, with a second sample barcode and Illumina TruSeq adapters added in the second step. Sequencing of libraries was performed on an Illumina NovaSeq with 2 x 150 bp paired-end reads. As for the authors' bioinformatics: The reads were demultiplexed and collapsed into UMI-guided consensus sequences using migec v1.2.7. With mixcr v2.1.11, UMI consensuses were aligned to TRA and TRB V and J templates and assembled into clonotypes. Expanded or contracted clonotypes were those called significant by both edgeR and NoisET, with noise models trained on biological replicates. For edgeR calls, the cutoffs were a false discovery rate-adjusted p below 0.01 and a log2 fold-change threshold of 1. As an exploratory analysis of dynamics, max-normalized trajectories of the 1000 most abundant clonotypes were examined by PCA with hierarchical clustering. Separately sequenced CD4+ and CD8+ repertoires were used to assign the CD4 or CD8 phenotype of responding clones. In-frame beta chains were kept once TCRdb had trimmed the public reads at Q25 with fastp and called clones with MiXCR. Every CDR3 protein is listed once, alongside the most common genes and DNA of its rows. In this record, the V and J calls reflect TCRdb's handling and not the investigators' own analysis. Within this sample are about 190,000 distinct CDR3 sequences, with around 19% of them counted one time only. Around 2.4% of the sample rests with the top ten.

The full study reports these points: Clones contracting from day 15 to 85 had balanced CD4/CD8 phenotypes, while a second wave expanding from day 15 to 37 was biased towards CD4+. The study covered only a couple of mild cases, and larger cohorts including severe cases with pre-infection samples were considered necessary. Contracting CD4+ clones appeared mostly in the CM and EM memory subsets, whereas CD8+ clones were enriched in EMRA. SARS-CoV-2 specificity was not confirmed for the second-wave clones peaking on day 37. Some responding clones were detected in pre-infection memory, suggesting pre-existing cross-reactive memory T cells joined the SARS-CoV-2 response.

The sequenced sample consisted of PBMCs or a T cell subset sorted from them (not recorded which). The TCR was taken from an adult woman who had mild COVID-19 (a few samples of this study predate the infection). The sample titles of this study are shuffled in the database, so cell type and time point are left out; the donor was told from shared clones. The rearranged segments are TRBV7-9 and TRBJ2-3; no confident D gene assignment can be made. The CDR3 protein: CASSRVSDPLDTQYF. The DNA reads TGTGCCAGCAGCCGAGTCTCGGATCCCCTGGATACGCAGTATTTT. Outside the CDR3, residues come from the reference TRBV7-9 and TRBJ2-3 proteins, so the full variable domain is: DTGVSQNPRHKITKRGQNVTFRCDPISEHNRLYWYRQTLGQGPEFLTYFQNEAQLEKSRLLSDRFSAERPKGSFSTLEIQRTEQGDSAMYLCASSRVSDPLDTQYFGPGTRLTVL.